These 30 T cell receptor beta chains were sequenced from one sample in a study of cytomegalovirus exposure and HLA in healthy donors. PCR involved 60 Vbeta and 13 Jbeta primers. Here immunoSEQ multiplex PCR was the method, and the copy in TCRdb shows in-frame clones only, minus some. The repertoire holds approximately 100,000 clones, with roughly four fifths as singletons. The sample taken for sequencing was PBMCs. Receptors originate from a male donor in good health and CMV-seropositive.

This chain uses TRBV14 with TRBJ1-1; D not certain. This CDR3 has 14 residues. V shed 3 bases and J shed 1 base, with 9 bases lying between them. Germline V gives CDR1 SGHDN, CDR2 FVKESK. The CDR3 region has the DNA TGTGCCAGCAGCCAGGAGCGGTGGAACACTGAAGCTTTCTTT. Translated: CASSQERWNTEAFF.

CDR3 in DNA: TGTGCCAGCAGTTTCCCTCCTAGCGGGGTTGCAGATACGCAGTATTTT. As protein: CASSFPPSGVADTQYF. V and J are TRBV28 and TRBJ2-3, with 9 bases lining up with TRBD2. V trimming: 3 bases; J trimming: 4 bases; junction bases outside the gene matches: 8. The V gene's germline CDR1 is MDHEN and CDR2 SYDVKM. The CDR3 sequence is 16 residues long.

The CDR3 loop is CASSPPRGRVNEQFF. Written as DNA, the CDR3 is TGTGCCAGCAGCCCCCCCCGGGGAAGGGTCAATGAGCAGTTCTTC. The gene calls are TRBV7-8 and TRBJ2-1; possibly TRBD2 for D (5 bases). CDR3 length equals 15 residues. The V end lost 5 bases, the J end lost 6 bases, and 17 bases lay between the germline ends. The germline CDR1 and CDR2 sequences are SGHVS and FQNEAQ.

In nucleotides, the CDR3 is TGTGCCAGCAGCTTAGCGGGGCAGGGGGGTGAAGCTTTCTTT. Translated: CASSLAGQGGEAFF. V gene TRBV7-6 combines with J gene TRBJ1-1; 7 bases are a match to TRBD1. This CDR3 is built from 14 residues. V lost 0 bases, J lost 7 bases, and 5 bases stayed unmatched. Germline V gene lookup returns CDR1 SGHVS and CDR2 FNYEAQ. Based on the CDR3 plus reference TRBV7-6 and TRBJ1-1, the full variable domain is GAGVSQSPRYKVTKRGQDVALRCDPISGHVSLYWYRQALGQGPEFLTYFNYEAQQDKSGLPNDRFSAERPEGSISTLTIQRTEQRDSAMYRCASSLAGQGGEAFFGQGTRLTVV.

This clone showed up just once. The gene calls are TRBV7-9 and TRBJ2-2, with 8 positions matching TRBD2. The V gene end was trimmed by 4 bases and the J gene end by 2 bases; junction bases not matched to a gene: 6. CDR3 size: 16 residues. CDR1 is SEHNR and CDR2 is FQNEAQ in the germline V gene (reference sequence). The CDR3 reads CASSSRLAINTGELFF. The CDR3, as DNA: TGTGCCAGCAGCTCCCGACTAGCGATAAACACCGGGGAGCTGTTTTTT.

The chain uses TRBV6-6 and TRBJ1-2; D is ambiguous. Germline CDR1 reads MNHNY; CDR2 reads SVGAGI (reference sequence). V was cut by 3 bases and J by 2 bases, with 13 bases left in between. The CDR3 extends over 15 amino acids. CDR3 amino acids: CASSYVAGLNYGYTF. DNA for the CDR3: TGTGCCAGCAGTTATGTCGCGGGGTTAAACTATGGCTACACCTTC.

The sample holds one count of this clone. The chain has TRBV9 and TRBJ2-7; 9 bases match TRBD2. CDR3 size: 15 residues. Germline assignment: CDR1 SGDLS and CDR2 YYNGEE. Trimming took 3 bases from V and 2 from J; bases not matched to a gene: 6. The CDR3 sequence: CASSEVAGATYEQYF. The CDR3 DNA sequence: TGTGCCAGCAGCGAAGTAGCGGGGGCGACCTACGAGCAGTACTTC.

The chain links TRBV11-3 to TRBJ1-6; possibly TRBD1 for D (6 bases). V lost 5 bases to trimming and J lost 8 bases, with 13 bases between them. Germline V gene sequence: CDR1 SGHNT, CDR2 YENEEA. CDR3 length equals 14 residues. This CDR3 reads CASSPGTPDSPLHF. In DNA form, the CDR3 reads TGTGCCAGCAGCCCCGGGACACCTGATTCACCCCTCCACTTT.

The chain combines TRBV7-2 with TRBJ2-7; D might be TRBD1 (5 bases). The CDR3 is 12 amino acids. The germline V gene encodes CDR1 SGHTA and CDR2 FQGNSA. The V gene lost 3 bases and the J gene lost 4 bases, with 7 bases spanning the gap. The CDR3 sequence is CASSFPGYEQYF. The CDR3 DNA reads TGTGCCAGCAGCTTTCCAGGGTACGAGCAGTACTTC.

The sample holds one count of this clone. The V gene is TRBV6-5, the J gene TRBJ1-4; tentative D call: TRBD1 (5 bases). Germline V CDR1 and CDR2: MNHEY, SVGAGI. The CDR3 length is 14 residues. Trimming removed 6 bases from V and 7 bases from J, with 15 bases in between. CDR3 sequence reads: CASSMRRQSEKLFF. The CDR3 nucleotides are TGTGCCAGCAGCATGAGAAGACAGAGTGAAAAACTGTTTTTT.

V and J are TRBV5-1 and TRBJ2-1, with 9 bases aligning to TRBD2. Trimming took 3 bases from V and 7 from J; bases not matched to a gene: 11. The CDR3 runs to 16 residues. CDR1 is SGHRS, CDR2 YFSETQ, per germline. The CDR3 sequence is CASSYQGAGGLNEQFF. As DNA, the CDR3 is TGCGCCAGCAGCTATCAAGGTGCGGGAGGGTTGAATGAGCAGTTCTTC.

The chain is built from TRBV5-1 and TRBJ1-1, with a tentative D call TRBD1 (5 bases). With 3 bases removed from V and 2 bases from J, the gap between germline ends came to 14 bases. This CDR3 contains 15 residues. Looked up from germline, CDR1 is SGHRS and CDR2 is YFSETQ. In DNA form, the CDR3 reads TGCGCCAGCAGCTCAGACCCGGGGGAAAACACTGAAGCTTTCTTT. Translation: CASSSDPGENTEAFF.

This chain joins TRBV19 and TRBJ1-2, with D unclear. V was clipped by 5 bases and J by 0 bases, with 10 bases between them. This CDR3 is 14 amino acids long. CDR1 LNHDA and CDR2 SQIVND come from the germline V gene (reference sequence). CDR3 sequence (DNA): TGTGCCAGTAGTGTAGGGCCCACTAACTATGGCTACACCTTC. It codes for CASSVGPTNYGYTF.

The J gene is TRBJ2-3, the V gene TRBV28; D is perhaps TRBD1 (6 bases). Germline assignment: CDR1 MDHEN and CDR2 SYDVKM. Trimming took 7 bases from V and 2 from J, leaving 22 bases between them. The CDR3 is made up of 17 amino acids. CDR3 sequence: CASTRVYRDTNTDTQYF. CDR3 DNA sequence: TGTGCCAGCACAAGGGTTTACCGGGACACAAACACAGATACGCAGTATTTT.

The chain carries TRBV6-6 and TRBJ2-7; D is ambiguous. V lost 6 bases, J lost 4 bases, and 19 bases lay in between. This CDR3 has 15 amino acids. Germline V lookup: CDR1 MNHNY, CDR2 SVGAGI (reference sequence). The CDR3 reads CASSQQPPGKYEQYF. CDR3 DNA sequence: TGTGCCAGCAGCCAACAGCCCCCTGGAAAGTACGAGCAGTACTTC.

The J gene is TRBJ1-1, the V gene TRBV29-1; D unresolved. The CDR3 totals 11 residues. With 3 bases removed from V and 3 bases from J, the gap between germline ends came to 5 bases. From germline, CDR1 is SQVTM and CDR2 ANQGSEA. CDR3 residues: CSVDRYTEAFF. CDR3 DNA sequence: TGCAGCGTTGACAGGTACACTGAAGCTTTCTTT.

The chain uses TRBV5-1 and TRBJ2-7; the match to TRBD1 covers 12 bases. Germline assignment: CDR1 SGHRS and CDR2 YFSETQ. The CDR3 is 15 residues long. V trimming: 3 bases; J trimming: 6 bases; junction bases outside the gene matches: 7. CDR3 DNA sequence: TGCGCCAGCAGCTCCTCCGGGACAGGGGGCGGCGAGCAGTACTTC. Translated: CASSSSGTGGGEQYF.

The rearrangement joins TRBV13 to TRBJ1-1; the D gene is possibly TRBD1 (5 bases). The CDR3 covers 15 residues. Trimming took off 0 bases at V and 3 bases at J, with 11 bases between the two ends. The germline V gene has CDR1 PRHDT and CDR2 FYEKMQ (reference sequence). In nucleotides, the CDR3 is TGTGCCAGCAGCTTAGGCCAGGGTTTAGACACTGAAGCTTTCTTT. Its protein product is CASSLGQGLDTEAFF. Using reference TRBV13 and TRBJ1-1 for the parts outside the CDR3, the full variable domain is AAGVIQSPRHLIKEKRETATLKCYPIPRHDTVYWYQQGPGQDPQFLISFYEKMQSDKGSIPDRFSAQQFSDYHSELNMSSLELGDSALYFCASSLGQGLDTEAFFGQGTRLTVV.

The chain joins TRBV6-1 to TRBJ2-4; TRBD1 is a possible D gene (6 bases). The germline V and J ends were trimmed by 7 bases and 6 bases, with 13 bases remaining between them. The CDR3 is 13 residues long. Germline CDR1 MNHNS, CDR2 SASEGT. This CDR3 reads CASNRDTLNIQYF. The CDR3 bases are TGTGCCAGCAACCGGGACACATTAAACATTCAGTACTTC.

The chain recombines TRBV19 with TRBJ1-5; the D gene is possibly TRBD1 (5 bases). Trimming shortened V by 1 base and J by 5 bases, and 21 bases separated the two germline ends. The CDR3 is 18 residues long. Per the germline V gene, CDR1 is LNHDA and CDR2 is SQIVND (reference sequence). Written as DNA, the CDR3 is TGTGCCAGTAGTATAGGACGTTTGTCGGGCAGGGTGGATCAGCCCCAGCATTTT. Translating it yields CASSIGRLSGRVDQPQHF.

As regards this clone: Other nucleotide sequences from this sample produce the same CDR3. The chain joins TRBV5-1 to TRBJ1-3; 8 bases are a match to TRBD1. This CDR3 spans 15 amino acids. V lost 4 bases and J lost 2; bases outside the gene matches: 5. In germline, CDR1 is SGHRS, CDR2 YFSETQ. The CDR3 DNA sequence: TGCGCCAGCAGCCTAGACAGGGGTCCTGGAAACACCATATATTTT. Translation: CASSLDRGPGNTIYF.

The chain links TRBV13 to TRBJ1-2; 12 bases agree with TRBD1. This CDR3 comprises 17 residues. Germline CDR1 is PRHDT and CDR2 is FYEKMQ (reference sequence). V lost 5 bases, J lost 4 bases, and 11 bases stayed unmatched. The DNA of the CDR3 is TGTGCCAGCAGCCACGGGACAGGGGGCGCAGCCGGCTATGGCTACACCTTC. It translates to CASSHGTGGAAGYGYTF.

This clone was seen only a few times. The V call is TRBV29-1, the J call TRBJ2-7, with D maybe TRBD2 (6 bases). Trimming removed 5 bases from V and 4 bases from J, with 12 bases in between. The CDR3 length is 12 residues. Germline V gene data show CDR1 as SQVTM and CDR2 as ANQGSEA. The CDR3, as DNA: TGCAGCGTTCCGGGACTGGGGTACGAGCAGTACTTC. As protein: CSVPGLGYEQYF.

The chain recombines TRBV5-4 with TRBJ2-3, with 9 nucleotides matching TRBD2. With V trimmed by 5 bases and J by 4 bases, 11 bases remained unmatched. This CDR3 has 16 amino acids. Germline assignment: CDR1 SGHNT and CDR2 YYREEE (reference sequence). CDR3 in amino acids: CASRKMGLAEADTQYF. The CDR3 DNA reads TGTGCCAGCAGGAAAATGGGACTAGCAGAAGCAGATACGCAGTATTTT.

The chain has TRBV27 and TRBJ1-2; D may be TRBD1 (6 bases). From germline, CDR1 is MNHEY and CDR2 SMNVEV (reference sequence). CDR3 size: 13 residues. Trimming took 6 bases from V and 3 from J, leaving 11 bases between them. This CDR3 is CASREDRDYGYTF. The CDR3 coding sequence is TGTGCCAGCAGGGAGGACAGAGACTATGGCTACACCTTC.

This rearrangement joins TRBV9 to TRBJ2-3, with D possibly being TRBD1 (6 bases). Germline CDR1 SGDLS, CDR2 YYNGEE. Trimming took off 0 bases at V and 4 bases at J, with 12 bases between the two ends. The CDR3 has 15 amino acids. CDR3 residues: CASSVGVQGSDTQYF. As DNA, the CDR3 is TGTGCCAGCAGCGTAGGGGTACAGGGATCAGATACGCAGTATTTT. The full variable domain, rest sourced from reference TRBV9 and TRBJ2-3, is DSGVTQTPKHLITATGQRVTLRCSPRSGDLSVYWYQQSLDQGLQFLIQYYNGEERAKGNILERFSAQQFPDLHSELNLSSLELGDSALYFCASSVGVQGSDTQYFGPGTRLTVL.

The V call is TRBV7-2, the J call TRBJ2-7, with no clear D. CDR3 length: 16 residues. In germline, CDR1 is SGHTA, CDR2 FQGNSA. The V and J ends lost 0 bases and 2 bases respectively, with 14 bases between them. The CDR3 protein is CASSLATSPNTYEQYF. CDR3 coding DNA: TGTGCCAGCAGCTTAGCTACGTCACCTAATACCTACGAGCAGTACTTC.

This chain joins TRBV19 and TRBJ1-4; maybe TRBD1 (6 bases). V was cut by 8 bases and J by 8 bases, with 24 bases left in between. Germline CDR1 is LNHDA and CDR2 is SQIVND (reference sequence). This CDR3 contains 16 residues. CDR3 residues: CASQTEVGAHYEKLFF. Written as DNA, the CDR3 is TGTGCCAGTCAGACGGAAGTGGGGGCCCATTACGAAAAACTGTTTTTT.

J is TRBJ1-5 and V is TRBV6-1; the D gene is possibly TRBD1 (5 bases). CDR1 MNHNS and CDR2 SASEGT come from the germline V gene. V was shortened by 6 bases and J by 1 base, with 13 bases between the two germline ends. The CDR3 length is 15 residues. This CDR3 reads CASRGGWRSNQPQHF. The DNA of the CDR3 is TGTGCCAGCAGGGGGGGGTGGAGAAGCAATCAGCCCCAGCATTTT.

This clone was seen a few times. This rearrangement joins TRBV7-9 to TRBJ2-7; TRBD1 agrees at 7 bases. This CDR3 has 13 residues. The germline V gene encodes CDR1 SEHNR and CDR2 FQNEAQ (reference sequence). J lost 4 bases, V lost 8 bases, and 8 bases had no gene match. CDR3 sequence reads: CASRRQGAYEQYF. The CDR3 coding sequence is TGTGCCAGCCGACGACAGGGCGCTTACGAGCAGTACTTC. Filled out from reference TRBV7-9 and TRBJ2-7, the complete variable domain reads DTGVSQNPRHKITKRGQNVTFRCDPISEHNRLYWYRQTLGQGPEFLTYFQNEAQLEKSRLLSDRFSAERPKGSFSTLEIQRTEQGDSAMYLCASRRQGAYEQYFGPGTRLTVT.